The clone carrying this T cell receptor (beta chain) was seen just once. Antigen: not known. The sample originates from a study of cytomegalovirus exposure and HLA in healthy donors. Study-level points and caveats: In a later analysis, first-cohort TCR clusters were found to tend to co-occur in the approximately 120 validation repertoires. For cytomegalovirus status, the classifier reportedly gave diagnoses with high specificity and sensitivity. The listing of some 170 TCR beta chains classed them as cytomegalovirus-associated.

Separation from the approximately 670-subject first cohort characterized the 120-subject validation cohort, to which the donors belonged. J was trimmed by 2 bases and V by 5 bases; bases with no gene match: 7. Germline V gene sequence: CDR1 SQVTM, CDR2 ANQGSEA. CDR3 length: 14 amino acids. Profiled with immunoSEQ multiplex PCR; TCRdb holds only in-frame clones, not every one. The sample lists 150,000 to 200,000 clones; more than 80% were seen once. This TCR was sampled from a man younger than 30 in good health and CMV-seropositive. The sequenced material came from PBMCs. V usage is TRBV29-1 and J usage is TRBJ2-3; 7 positions agree with TRBD2. The CDR3 DNA sequence: TGCAGCGTTTCCCTAGCGGACCTCACAGATACGCAGTATTTT. It is translated as CSVSLADLTDTQYF.